This T cell receptor beta chain derives from a study of blood T cells in healthy people across ages. About the research overall: The template switching approach captured approximately one barcoded beta molecule for every two T cells. Findings and limits, study-wide: Estimated diversity across one million T cells was deemed an underestimate. Possibly confounding the expanded clonotype changes was the fact that donor CMV status was unknown.

Of note for this clonotype: Antigen: not known.

It was with a sample-barcoded 5' primer and a J-beta primer mix that a second PCR of roughly 7 to 12 cycles was run. Every cDNA molecule carried a tag from a template-switch adaptor bearing 12 random nucleotides. TCRdb redid the calling of the 5' RACE reads with MiXCR, one entry per CDR3 protein. This sample has 1.5 million to 2 million distinct CDR3 sequences, with roughly 49% found just once. The V and J ends lost 3 bases and 8 bases respectively, with 10 bases between them. Germline lookup yields CDR1 LGHNA and CDR2 YSLEER. CDR3 length equals 12 residues. The TCR originated in a woman between 40 and 50 years old in good health. The V gene is TRBV4-3, the J gene TRBJ1-2; no clear D gene. Sample: blood. The DNA of the CDR3 is TGCGCCAGCAGCCACGATTCCTCAGGCTACACCTTC. Its protein product is CASSHDSSGYTF.